This T cell receptor beta chain is drawn from a study of T-cell memory formation after mild COVID-19. Findings and caveats of the study: CD4/CD8 balance characterized clones contracting day 15 to 85, and CD4+ skew characterized later expanders.

In regard to this clonotype: As yet, its antigen is unknown.

This CDR3 spans 17 amino acids. Germline loops: CDR1 DFQATT, CDR2 SNEGSKA (reference sequence). J was trimmed by 2 bases and V by 2 bases; bases with no gene match: 13. Constant-segment primers served in 5'RACE that generated TCR alpha and TCR beta cDNA libraries bearing sample barcodes and UMIs. TCRdb re-called the 5' RACE reads through MiXCR, storing one row per CDR3 protein. The top ten clones hold 2% to 2.5% of a sample with about 180,000 distinct CDR3 sequences, 15% to 20% of them seen once. This clonotype was sampled from an adult woman who had mild COVID-19 (a few samples of this study predate the infection). Cell type and time point are not known. V and J are TRBV20-1 and TRBJ2-3, with TRBD2 matching over 7 bases. Sequencing used PBMCs or a T cell subset sorted from them (not recorded which). The CDR3 loop is CSARLAGDSPYTDTQYF. In nucleotides, the CDR3 is TGCAGTGCTAGATTGGCGGGGGACTCCCCATACACAGATACGCAGTATTTT.